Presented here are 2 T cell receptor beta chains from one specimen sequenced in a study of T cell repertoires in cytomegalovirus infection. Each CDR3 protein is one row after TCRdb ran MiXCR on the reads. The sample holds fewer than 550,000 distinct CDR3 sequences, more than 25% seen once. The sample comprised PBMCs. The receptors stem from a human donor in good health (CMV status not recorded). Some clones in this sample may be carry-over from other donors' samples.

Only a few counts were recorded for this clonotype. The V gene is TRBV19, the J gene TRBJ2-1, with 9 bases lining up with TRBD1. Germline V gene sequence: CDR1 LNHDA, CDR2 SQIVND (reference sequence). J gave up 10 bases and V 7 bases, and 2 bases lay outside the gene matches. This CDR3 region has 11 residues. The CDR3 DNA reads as TGTGCCAGTACCGGGACAGGGGAGCAGTTCTTC. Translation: CASTGTGEQFF.

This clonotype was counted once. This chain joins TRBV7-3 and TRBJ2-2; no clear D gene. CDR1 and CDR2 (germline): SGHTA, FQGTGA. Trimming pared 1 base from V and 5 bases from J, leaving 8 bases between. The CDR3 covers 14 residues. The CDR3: CASSLMGLTGELFF. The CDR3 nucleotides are TGTGCCAGCAGCTTAATGGGGTTAACCGGGGAGCTGTTTTTT.